One T cell receptor (beta chain) is described in this entry. What it recognizes is unknown. This CDR3 comprises 13 residues. The data were taken from a study of monozygotic twins with inflammatory bowel disease. TCRdb reworked the 5' RACE reads into one entry per CDR3 protein, no DNA. Found here are 150,000 to 200,000 distinct CDR3 sequences; the top ten clones hold roughly 2.6%. Study observations and caveats: The authors note that differing immunosuppressive treatments may have added variability to patient repertoires. Compared with healthy twins, IBD patients shared fewer clonotypes with others, especially with disease activity.

The V call is TRBV12-3 or TRBV12-4, the J call TRBJ1-2. The TCR originated in a human donor with ulcerative colitis or Crohn's disease, or a healthy co-twin of an affected twin (not recorded which). Source material: blood. This CDR3 reads CASSLGLNYGYTF.